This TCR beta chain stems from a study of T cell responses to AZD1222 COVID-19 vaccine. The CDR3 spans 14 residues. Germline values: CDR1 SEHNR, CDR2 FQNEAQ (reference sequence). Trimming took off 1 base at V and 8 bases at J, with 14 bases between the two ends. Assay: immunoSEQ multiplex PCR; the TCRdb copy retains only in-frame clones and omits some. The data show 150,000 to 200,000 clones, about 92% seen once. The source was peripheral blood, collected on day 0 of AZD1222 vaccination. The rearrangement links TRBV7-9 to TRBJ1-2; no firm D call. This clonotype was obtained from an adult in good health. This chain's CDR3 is CASSLVGRESGYTF. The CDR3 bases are TGTGCCAGCAGCTTAGTTGGGAGGGAGTCCGGCTACACCTTC. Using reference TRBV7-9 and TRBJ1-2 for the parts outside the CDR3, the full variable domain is DTGVSQNPRHKITKRGQNVTFRCDPISEHNRLYWYRQTLGQGPEFLTYFQNEAQLEKSRLLSDRFSAERPKGSFSTLEIQRTEQGDSAMYLCASSLVGRESGYTFGSGTRLTVV.